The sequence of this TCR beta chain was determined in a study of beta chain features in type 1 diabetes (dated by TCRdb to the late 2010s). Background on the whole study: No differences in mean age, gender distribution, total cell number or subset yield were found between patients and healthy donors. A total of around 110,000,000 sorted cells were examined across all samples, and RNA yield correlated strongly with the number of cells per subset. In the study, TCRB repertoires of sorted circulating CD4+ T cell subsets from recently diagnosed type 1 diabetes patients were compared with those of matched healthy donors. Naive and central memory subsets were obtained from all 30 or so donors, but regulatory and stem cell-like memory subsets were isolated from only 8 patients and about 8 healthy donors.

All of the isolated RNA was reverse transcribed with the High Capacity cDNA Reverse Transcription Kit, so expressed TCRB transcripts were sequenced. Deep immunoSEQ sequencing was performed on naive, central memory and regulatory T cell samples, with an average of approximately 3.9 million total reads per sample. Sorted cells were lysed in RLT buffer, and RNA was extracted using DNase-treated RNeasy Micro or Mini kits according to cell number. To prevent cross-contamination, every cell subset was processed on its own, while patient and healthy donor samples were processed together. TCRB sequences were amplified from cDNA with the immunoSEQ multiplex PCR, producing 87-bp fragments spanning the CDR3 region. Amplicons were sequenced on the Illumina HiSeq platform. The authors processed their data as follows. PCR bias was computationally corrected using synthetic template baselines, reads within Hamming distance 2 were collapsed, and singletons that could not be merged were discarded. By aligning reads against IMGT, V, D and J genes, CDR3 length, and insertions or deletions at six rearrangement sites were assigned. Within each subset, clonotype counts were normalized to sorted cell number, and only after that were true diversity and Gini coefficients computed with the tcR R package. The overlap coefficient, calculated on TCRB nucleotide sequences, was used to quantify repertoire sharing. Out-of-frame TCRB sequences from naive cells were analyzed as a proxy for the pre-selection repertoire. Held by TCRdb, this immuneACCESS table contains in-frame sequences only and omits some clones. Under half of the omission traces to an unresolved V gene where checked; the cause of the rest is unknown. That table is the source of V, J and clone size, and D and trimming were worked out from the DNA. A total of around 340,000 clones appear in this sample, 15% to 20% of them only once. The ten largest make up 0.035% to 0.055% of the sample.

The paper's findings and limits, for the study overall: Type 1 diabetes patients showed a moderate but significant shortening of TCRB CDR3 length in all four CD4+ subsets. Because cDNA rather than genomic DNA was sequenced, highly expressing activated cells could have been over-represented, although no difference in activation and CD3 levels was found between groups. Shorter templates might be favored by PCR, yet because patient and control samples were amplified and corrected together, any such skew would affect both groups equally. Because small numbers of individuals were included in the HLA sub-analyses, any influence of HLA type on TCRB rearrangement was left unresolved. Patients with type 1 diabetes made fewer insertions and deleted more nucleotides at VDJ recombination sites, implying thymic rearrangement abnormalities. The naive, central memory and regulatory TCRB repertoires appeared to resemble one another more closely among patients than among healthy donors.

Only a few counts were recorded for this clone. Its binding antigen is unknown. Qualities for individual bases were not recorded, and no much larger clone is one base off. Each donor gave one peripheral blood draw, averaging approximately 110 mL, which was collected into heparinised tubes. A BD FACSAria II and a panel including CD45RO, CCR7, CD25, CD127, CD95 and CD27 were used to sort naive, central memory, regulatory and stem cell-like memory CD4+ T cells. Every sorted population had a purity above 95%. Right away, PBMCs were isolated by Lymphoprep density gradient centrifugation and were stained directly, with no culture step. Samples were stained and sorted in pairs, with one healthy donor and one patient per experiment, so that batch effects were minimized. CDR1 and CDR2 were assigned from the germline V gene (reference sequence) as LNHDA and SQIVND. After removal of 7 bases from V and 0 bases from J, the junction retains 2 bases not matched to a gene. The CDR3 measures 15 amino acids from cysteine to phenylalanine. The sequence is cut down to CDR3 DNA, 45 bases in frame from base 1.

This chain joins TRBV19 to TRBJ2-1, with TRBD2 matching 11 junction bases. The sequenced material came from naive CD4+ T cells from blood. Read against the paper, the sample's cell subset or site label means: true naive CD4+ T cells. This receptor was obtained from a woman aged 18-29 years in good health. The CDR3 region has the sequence CASIAGGSSYNEQFF. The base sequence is TGTGCCAGTATAGCGGGGGGGAGCTCCTACAATGAGCAGTTCTTC.